One and the same sample provided the 13 T cell receptor beta chains below, sequenced in a study of T cell changes during pregnancy in multiple sclerosis. Here immunoSEQ multiplex PCR was the method, and the copy in TCRdb shows in-frame clones only, minus some. Among approximately 28,000 clones listed, under 95% were seen once. The sequencing used peripheral blood, collected in the first trimester of pregnancy. These receptors were obtained from a female donor in good health, enrolled as a control in a pregnancy study.

The chain links TRBV6-5 to TRBJ2-7; tentatively, D is TRBD2 (5 bases). The CDR3 is made up of 15 amino acids. The ends were cut back, 2 bases at V and 1 base at J, with 12 bases in the middle. Germline assignment: CDR1 MNHEY and CDR2 SVGAGI. CDR3 nucleotides: TGTGCCAGCAGTTACACCCACTCGGGGTCCTACGAGCAGTACTTC. Translating gives CASSYTHSGSYEQYF.

The rearrangement links TRBV5-5 to TRBJ2-3; D is uncertain. This CDR3 is built from 12 residues. CDR1 SGHKS and CDR2 YYEKEE come from the germline V gene (reference sequence). The ends were cut back, 3 bases at V and 2 bases at J, with 4 bases in the middle. CDR3 in amino acids: CASSSYTDTQYF. The DNA of the CDR3 is TGTGCCAGCAGCTCCTACACAGATACGCAGTATTTT.

The chain joins TRBV19 to TRBJ2-2; perhaps TRBD1 as D (6 bases). Per the germline V gene, CDR1 is LNHDA and CDR2 is SQIVND (reference sequence). The V end was cut by 10 bases, the J end by 2 bases, with 11 bases between. The CDR3 covers 13 residues. CDR3 in amino acids: CATMDSNTGELFF. The DNA of the CDR3 is TGTGCCACCATGGACAGTAACACCGGGGAGCTGTTTTTT.

The rearrangement joins TRBV5-4 to TRBJ1-2; D not resolved. Germline V gene lookup returns CDR1 SGHNT and CDR2 YYREEE (reference sequence). The CDR3 totals 13 residues. Trimming stripped 4 bases from V and 0 bases from J, with 7 bases between. This CDR3 reads CASSGDSNYGYTF. CDR3 nucleotides: TGTGCCAGCAGCGGCGACTCTAACTATGGCTACACCTTC.

This clone was observed once. The V call is TRBV19, the J call TRBJ1-5, with 8 bases fitting TRBD1. Germline V lookup: CDR1 LNHDA, CDR2 SQIVND (reference sequence). The CDR3 has 14 residues. The V and J ends lost 5 bases and 2 bases, in that order; junction bases with no gene match: 2. DNA of the CDR3: TGTGCCAGTAGTGGACAGGGAGGCAATCAGCCCCAGCATTTT. Its translation is CASSGQGGNQPQHF.

This clone was detected once. The CDR3 protein is CASREQGSPDYGYTF. CDR3 nucleotides: TGCGCCAGCAGGGAACAGGGTTCCCCAGACTATGGCTACACCTTC. V and J are TRBV4-3 and TRBJ1-2, with D possibly being TRBD1 (6 bases). The CDR3 extends over 15 amino acids. Germline CDR1 LGHNA, CDR2 YSLEER. Trimming removed 6 bases at V and 3 bases at J, with 17 bases between.

The chain employs TRBV27 and TRBJ1-1; weak D call: TRBD1 (6 bases). This CDR3 is built from 13 residues. V dropped 5 bases and J dropped 3 bases, with 10 bases sitting between them. The germline V gene encodes CDR1 MNHEY and CDR2 SMNVEV (reference sequence). As DNA, the CDR3 is TGTGCCAGCAGTCTACAGGGCGACACTGAAGCTTTCTTT. Its protein product is CASSLQGDTEAFF.

The genes are TRBV5-4 and TRBJ2-7, with D perhaps matching TRBD1 (5 bases). Looked up from germline, CDR1 is SGHNT and CDR2 is YYREEE (reference sequence). V lost 2 bases, J lost 0 bases, and 9 bases lay in between. The CDR3 length is 14 residues. CDR3 DNA: TGTGCCAGCAGCTTCGACAGATTCTCCTACGAGCAGTACTTC. Translating gives CASSFDRFSYEQYF.

The chain carries TRBV30 and TRBJ1-6; 7 bases align to TRBD1. CDR1 is GTSNPN and CDR2 is SVGIG in the germline V gene (reference sequence). The CDR3 covers 13 residues. The ends lost 4 bases at V and 6 bases at J; junction bases unmatched: 3. The CDR3 nucleotides are TGTGCCTGGACCGGACAGGTTAATTCACCCCTCCACTTT. Translating it yields CAWTGQVNSPLHF.

This sequence joins TRBV7-2 and TRBJ1-1; a weak D match, TRBD1 (5 bases). The CDR3 length is 16 residues. Germline V CDR1 and CDR2: SGHTA, FQGNSA. The V gene lost 7 bases and the J gene lost 5 bases, with 23 bases spanning the gap. The CDR3 nucleotides are TGTGCCAGCACCGGCACGCCCGGGGCGGGAGGGACTGAAGCTTTCTTT. It specifies CASTGTPGAGGTEAFF.

The CDR3 sequence: CASSPLNLSEQFF. The CDR3 bases are TGTGCCAGCAGCCCACTCAATCTTAGTGAGCAGTTCTTC. J is TRBJ2-1 and V is TRBV7-2; D is unresolved. This CDR3 has 13 amino acids. V lost 5 bases and J lost 9, with 14 bases in between. Germline CDR1 SGHTA, CDR2 FQGNSA.

V gene TRBV2 combines with J gene TRBJ1-1; TRBD1 might be the D (5 bases). Per the germline V gene, CDR1 is SNHLY and CDR2 is FYNNEI. The V and J ends lost 8 bases and 1 base respectively, with 14 bases between them. The CDR3 is 14 amino acids. CDR3 sequence: CASGRDWSNTEAFF. Here the CDR3 DNA reads TGTGCCAGCGGCCGGGACTGGTCGAACACTGAAGCTTTCTTT.

This chain links TRBV7-9 with TRBJ2-7; 10 bases map to TRBD1. V dropped 1 base and J dropped 5; count of bases not matched to a gene: 11. Germline-derived CDR1 and CDR2 are SEHNR and FQNEAQ (reference sequence). This CDR3 has 17 residues. Here the CDR3 reads CASSLEGSGTGDHEQYF. The CDR3 DNA follows: TGTGCCAGCAGCTTAGAGGGTTCGGGGACAGGGGACCACGAGCAGTACTTC.